This T cell receptor (beta chain) was retrieved from a study of blood T cell repertoires in COVID-19. Study-level information: Some COVID-19 samples were acute and others convalescent; all came from the United States, Italy and Spain.

CDR1 and CDR2 (germline): SSHAT, FNYEAQ (reference sequence). The CDR3 spans 15 residues. A Seattle source enrolled patients during active infection and followed them longitudinally. Original methodology: Reference gene primer amplification in the assay estimated nucleated cell counts. Produced via immunoSEQ multiplex PCR; TCRdb's table is partial and in-frame only. V and J calls and clone size come straight from that table; D and trimming were deduced from the DNA. The repertoire holds about 160,000 clones, with about 86% as singletons. To note about this clone: At one end, the junction sequence differs from germline, possibly due to a read error.

The rearrangement links TRBV7-7 to TRBJ2-1; TRBD2 agrees at 14 bases. This receptor was identified in an older woman with COVID-19, enrolled during active disease. The sequencing sample was made of peripheral blood. In nucleotides, the CDR3 is TGTGCTAGCAGCCTCGGACTAGCGGGGGGTAATGAGCAGTTCTTC. Encoded protein: CASSLGLAGGNEQFF.